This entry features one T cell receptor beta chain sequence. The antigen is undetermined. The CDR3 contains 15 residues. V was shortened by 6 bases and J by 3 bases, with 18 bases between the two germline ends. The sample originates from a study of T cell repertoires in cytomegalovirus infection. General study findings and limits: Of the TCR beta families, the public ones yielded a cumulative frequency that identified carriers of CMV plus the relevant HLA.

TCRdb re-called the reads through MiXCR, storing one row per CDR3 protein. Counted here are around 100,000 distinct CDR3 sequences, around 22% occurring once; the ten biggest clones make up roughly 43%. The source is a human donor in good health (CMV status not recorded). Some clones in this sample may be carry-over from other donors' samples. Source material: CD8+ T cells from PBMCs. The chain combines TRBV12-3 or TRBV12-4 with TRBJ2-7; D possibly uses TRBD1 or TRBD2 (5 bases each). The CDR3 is CASSDSLRDHYEQYF. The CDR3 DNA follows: TGTGCCAGCAGCGACAGTCTCCGGGATCACTACGAGCAGTACTTC.